This T cell receptor beta chain was captured in a study of cytomegalovirus exposure and HLA in healthy donors. Study observations and caveats: Segments of the TCR beta V type were, in most cases, productive about 90% or about 30% of the time in an earlier analysis.

With 5 bases clipped from V and 4 bases from J, the junction kept 8 bases outside the gene matches. Germline CDR1 reads SEHNR; CDR2 reads FQNEAQ (reference sequence). The CDR3 runs 16 residues. For this clone: Its antigen is undetermined.

The primer mix had 60 Vbeta and 13 Jbeta primers. Here immunoSEQ multiplex PCR was the method, and the copy in TCRdb shows in-frame clones only, minus some. The data show roughly 200,000 clones, around a tenth seen once. The chain combines TRBV7-9 with TRBJ2-7; TRBD2 agrees at 13 bases. Material for sequencing was PBMCs. This clonotype originated in a woman aged 30 to 39 in good health and CMV-seropositive. For the CDR3, the DNA is TGTGCCAGCAGCCCATGGACTAGCGGGAGTTTATACGAGCAGTACTTC. It is translated as CASSPWTSGSLYEQYF.